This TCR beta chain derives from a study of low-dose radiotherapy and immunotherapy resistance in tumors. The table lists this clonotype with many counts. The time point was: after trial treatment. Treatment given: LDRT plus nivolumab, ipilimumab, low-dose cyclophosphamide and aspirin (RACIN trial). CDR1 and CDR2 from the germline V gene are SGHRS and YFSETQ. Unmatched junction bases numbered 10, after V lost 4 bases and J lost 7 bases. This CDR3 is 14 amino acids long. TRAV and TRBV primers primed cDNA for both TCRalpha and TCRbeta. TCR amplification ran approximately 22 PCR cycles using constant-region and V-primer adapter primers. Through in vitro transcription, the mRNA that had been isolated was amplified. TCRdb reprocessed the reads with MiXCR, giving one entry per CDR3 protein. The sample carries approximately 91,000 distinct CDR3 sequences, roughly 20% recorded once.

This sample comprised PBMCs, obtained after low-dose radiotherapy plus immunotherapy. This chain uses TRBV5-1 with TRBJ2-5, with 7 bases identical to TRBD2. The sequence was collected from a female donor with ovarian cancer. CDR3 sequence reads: CASSSGSGTWTQYF. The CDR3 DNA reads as TGCGCCAGCAGCAGTGGGAGCGGGACTTGGACCCAGTACTTC. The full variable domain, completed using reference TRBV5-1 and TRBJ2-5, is KAGVTQTPRYLIKTRGQQVTLSCSPISGHRSVSWYQQTPGQGLQFLFEYFSETQRNKGNFPGRFSGRQFSNSRSEMNVSTLELGDSALYLCASSSGSGTWTQYFGPGTRLLVL.